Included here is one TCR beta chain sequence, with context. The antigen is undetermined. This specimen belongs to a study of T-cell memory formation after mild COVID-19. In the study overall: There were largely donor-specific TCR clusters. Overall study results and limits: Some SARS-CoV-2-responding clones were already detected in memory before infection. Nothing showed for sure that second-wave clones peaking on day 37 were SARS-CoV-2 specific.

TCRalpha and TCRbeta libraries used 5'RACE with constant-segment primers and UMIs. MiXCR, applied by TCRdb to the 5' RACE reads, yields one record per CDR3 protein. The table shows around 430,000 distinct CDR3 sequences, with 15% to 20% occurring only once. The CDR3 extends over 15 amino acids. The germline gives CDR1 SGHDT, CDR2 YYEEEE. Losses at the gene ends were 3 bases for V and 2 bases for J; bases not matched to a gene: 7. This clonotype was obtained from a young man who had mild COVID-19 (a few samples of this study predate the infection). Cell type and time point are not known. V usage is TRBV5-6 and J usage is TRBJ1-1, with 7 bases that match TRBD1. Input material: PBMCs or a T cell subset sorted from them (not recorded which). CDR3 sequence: CASSSLGQSNTEAFF. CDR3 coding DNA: TGTGCCAGCAGCTCACTGGGACAGTCAAACACTGAAGCTTTCTTT. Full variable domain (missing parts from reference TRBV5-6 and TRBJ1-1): DAGVTQSPTHLIKTRGQQVTLRCSPKSGHDTVSWYQQALGQGPQFIFQYYEEEERQRGNFPDRFSGHQFPNYSSELNVNALLLGDSALYLCASSSLGQSNTEAFFGQGTRLTVV.